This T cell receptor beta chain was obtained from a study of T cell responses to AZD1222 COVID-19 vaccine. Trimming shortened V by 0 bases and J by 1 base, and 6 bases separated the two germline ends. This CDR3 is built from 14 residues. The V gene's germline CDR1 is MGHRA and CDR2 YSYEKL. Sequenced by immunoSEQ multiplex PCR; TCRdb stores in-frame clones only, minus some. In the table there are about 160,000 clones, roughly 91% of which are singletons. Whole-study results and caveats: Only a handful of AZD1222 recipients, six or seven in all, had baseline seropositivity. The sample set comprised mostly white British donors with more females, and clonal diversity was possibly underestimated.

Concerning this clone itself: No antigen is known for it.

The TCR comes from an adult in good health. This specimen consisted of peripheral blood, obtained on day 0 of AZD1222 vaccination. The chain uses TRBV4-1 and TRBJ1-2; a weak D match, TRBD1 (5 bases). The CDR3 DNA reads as TGCGCCAGCAGCCAAGACGACAGTAACTATGGCTACACCTTC. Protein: CASSQDDSNYGYTF.